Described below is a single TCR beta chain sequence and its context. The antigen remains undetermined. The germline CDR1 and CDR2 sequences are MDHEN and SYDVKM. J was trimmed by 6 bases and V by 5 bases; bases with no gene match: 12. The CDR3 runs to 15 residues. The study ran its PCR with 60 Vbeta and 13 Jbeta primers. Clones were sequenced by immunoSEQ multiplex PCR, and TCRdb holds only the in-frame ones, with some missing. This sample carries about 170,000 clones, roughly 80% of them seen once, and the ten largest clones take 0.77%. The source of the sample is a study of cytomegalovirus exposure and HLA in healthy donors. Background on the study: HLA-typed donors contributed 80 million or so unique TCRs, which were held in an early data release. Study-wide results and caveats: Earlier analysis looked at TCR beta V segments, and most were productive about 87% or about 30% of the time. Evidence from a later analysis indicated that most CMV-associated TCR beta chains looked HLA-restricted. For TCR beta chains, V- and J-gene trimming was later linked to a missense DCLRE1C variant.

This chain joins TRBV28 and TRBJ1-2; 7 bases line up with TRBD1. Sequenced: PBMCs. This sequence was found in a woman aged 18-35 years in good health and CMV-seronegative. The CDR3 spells CASSETNRDRHGYTF. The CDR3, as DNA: TGTGCCAGCAGTGAGACCAACCGGGACAGACATGGCTACACCTTC.